Shown below are 11 T cell receptor beta chains from a single sample sequenced in a study of CDR3 diversity in severe acne. TCRdb used MiXCR to reprocess the PCR reads, holding one entry per CDR3 protein. The table lists about 84,000 distinct CDR3 sequences, around 53% of them singletons. The sequencing sample was made of blood. The receptors stem from a male donor in good health, without acne.

There are a few counts of this clonotype. One end of the junction varies from germline; a read error may be responsible. This chain uses TRBV5-1 with TRBJ2-7, with 9 bases aligning to TRBD1. Germline-derived CDR1 and CDR2 are SGHRS and YFSETQ. The length of the CDR3 is 16 residues. The CDR3 coding sequence is TGTGCCAGCAGCTCCGGCCCGGGACAGGGTTCCTACGAGCAGTACTTC. Translation gives CASSSGPGQGSYEQYF.

This clonotype was seen repeatedly, ten times or more. The chain recombines TRBV19 with TRBJ1-6; possible D gene TRBD1, 5 bases. Trimming took off 11 bases at V and 5 bases at J, with 10 bases between the two ends. The CDR3 consists of 12 residues. Per germline, CDR1 LNHDA and CDR2 SQIVND (reference sequence). The CDR3 sequence: CAGGKDNSPLHF. CDR3 nucleotides: TGTGCCGGGGGGAAGGATAATTCACCCCTCCACTTT.

This clonotype was seen repeatedly, ten times or more. This chain joins TRBV11-2 and TRBJ2-2, with 10 bases lining up with TRBD1. Germline CDR1 and CDR2: SGHAT and FQNNGV. The V and J ends lost 1 base and 5 bases, in that order; junction bases with no gene match: 1. The CDR3 is made up of 15 amino acids. The DNA of the CDR3 is TGTGCCAGCAGCTTAGGGACAGGGGGAACCGGGGAGCTGTTTTTT. Protein: CASSLGTGGTGELFF. Variable domain in full (rest from reference TRBV11-2 and TRBJ2-2): EAGVAQSPRYKIIEKRQSVAFWCNPISGHATLYWYQQILGQGPKLLIQFQNNGVVDDSQLPKDRFSAERLKGVDSTLKIQPAKLEDSAVYLCASSLGTGGTGELFFGEGSRLTVL.

This clonotype came up a few times. The rearrangement links TRBV6-5 to TRBJ1-2; a weak D match, TRBD1 (5 bases). The length of the CDR3 is 13 residues. Germline V gives CDR1 MNHEY, CDR2 SVGAGI. The germline V and J ends were trimmed by 6 bases and 7 bases, with 15 bases remaining between them. CDR3 coding DNA: TGTGCCAGCAGCTTTGAACAGGCCATTGGCTACACCTTC. Protein sequence: CASSFEQAIGYTF.

This chain uses TRBV7-8 with TRBJ1-4; D is uncertain. This CDR3 region has 15 residues. CDR1 is SGHVS and CDR2 is FQNEAQ in the germline V gene. The V end lost 3 bases, the J end lost 7 bases, and 15 bases lay between the germline ends. CDR3 nucleotide sequence: TGTGCCAGCAGCTTCCGTACCGGACCAGGTGAAAAACTGTTTTTT. Translated: CASSFRTGPGEKLFF.

J is TRBJ2-5 and V is TRBV4-1; 12 nucleotides agree with TRBD2. CDR1 is MGHRA and CDR2 is YSYEKL in the germline V gene. The CDR3 runs to 17 residues. With V trimmed by 1 base and J by 5 bases, 8 bases remained unmatched. The chain's CDR3 is CASSQGLAGGPGETQYF. The CDR3 coding sequence is TGCGCCAGCAGCCAAGGTCTAGCGGGAGGGCCTGGGGAGACCCAGTACTTC.

In DNA form, the CDR3 reads TGCAGTGCTTTTGGGACTAGCGGGAGGTCCTCCTACAATGAGCAGTTCTTC. It encodes CSAFGTSGRSSYNEQFF. This sequence joins TRBV20-1 and TRBJ2-1; 15 bases are a match to TRBD2. This CDR3 has 17 amino acids. Losses at the gene ends were 5 bases for V and 0 bases for J; bases not matched to a gene: 5. Germline lookup yields CDR1 DFQATT and CDR2 SNEGSKA (reference sequence).

The chain recombines TRBV10-3 with TRBJ2-3, with TRBD2 matching over 11 bases. This CDR3 has 17 amino acids. CDR1 and CDR2 (germline): ENHRY, SYGVKD. The junction had 13 bases not matched to a gene; V was cut back by 5 bases and J by 6 bases. CDR3 bases: TGTGCCATCAGTCCCGGACTAGCGGGTCGAGGAAGGGATACGCAGTATTTT. Amino acids: CAISPGLAGRGRDTQYF.

The chain has TRBV25-1 and TRBJ1-5; the D is unclear. V was cut by 6 bases and J by 0 bases, with 12 bases left in between. Germline loops: CDR1 MGHDK, CDR2 SYGVNS. CDR3 length: 15 residues. The CDR3 sequence: CASSEQRNSNQPQHF. The CDR3 nucleotides read TGTGCCAGCAGCGAACAGCGAAATAGCAATCAGCCCCAGCATTTT.

As DNA, the CDR3 is TGTGCCACCAGTGGTTACGGGAGGACAGATACGCAGTATTTT. Its translation: CATSGYGRTDTQYF. V usage is TRBV24-1 and J usage is TRBJ2-3; 7 bases match TRBD2. The germline gives CDR1 KGHDR, CDR2 SFDVKD. The CDR3 loop spans 14 amino acids. V shed 5 bases and J 3 bases; nucleotides not matched to a gene: 4.

CDR3 loop: CASSLDPDYGYTF. DNA of the CDR3: TGCGCCAGCAGCTTGGATCCAGACTATGGCTACACCTTC. The chain recombines TRBV5-1 with TRBJ1-2; D unresolved. Germline V CDR1 and CDR2: SGHRS, YFSETQ. This CDR3 is 13 amino acids long. The V and J ends lost 0 bases and 3 bases respectively, with 6 bases between them.